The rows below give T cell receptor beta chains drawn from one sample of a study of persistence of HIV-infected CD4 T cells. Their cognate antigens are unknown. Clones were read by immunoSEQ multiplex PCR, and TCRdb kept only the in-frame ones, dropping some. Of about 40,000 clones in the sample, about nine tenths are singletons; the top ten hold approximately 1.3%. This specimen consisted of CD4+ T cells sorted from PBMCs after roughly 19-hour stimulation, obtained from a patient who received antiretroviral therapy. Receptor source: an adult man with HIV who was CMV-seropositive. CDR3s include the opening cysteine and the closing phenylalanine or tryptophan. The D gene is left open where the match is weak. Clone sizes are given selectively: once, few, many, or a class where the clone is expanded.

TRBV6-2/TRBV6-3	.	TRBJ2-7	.	TGTGCCAGCAGTTACCGCTACGAGCAGTACTTC	CASSYRYEQYF
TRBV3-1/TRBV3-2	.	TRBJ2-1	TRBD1	TGTGCCAGCAGCTACAGGGGCGCTGAGCAGTTCTTC	CASSYRGAEQFF
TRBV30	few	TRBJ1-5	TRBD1	TGTGCCTGGGGGGACAGCGACAATCAGCCCCAGCATTTT	CAWGDSDNQPQHF
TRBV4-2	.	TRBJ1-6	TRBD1	TGTGCCAGCAGCCAAACGACGGGACAGGGGAATTCACCCCTCCACTTT	CASSQTTGQGNSPLHF
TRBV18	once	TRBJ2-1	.	TGTGCCAGCTCAGGGGGGGCAGACCCCTACAATGAGCAGTTCTTC	CASSGGADPYNEQFF
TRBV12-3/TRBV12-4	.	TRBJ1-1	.	TGTGCCAGCAGTTTAAGGGAGAACACTGAAGCTTTCTTT	CASSLRENTEAFF
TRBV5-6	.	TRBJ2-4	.	TGTGCCAGCAGCTTTCTTTCCGGTGGAGGCAAAAACATTCAGTACTTC	CASSFLSGGGKNIQYF
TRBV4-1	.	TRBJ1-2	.	TGCGCCAGCAGCCAAGATACGGCGGCGACGGGCTACACCTTC	CASSQDTAATGYTF
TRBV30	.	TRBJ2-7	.	TGTGCCTGGAGTGTACAACTTGATTCCTACGAGCAGTACTTC	CAWSVQLDSYEQYF
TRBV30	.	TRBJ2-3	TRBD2	TGTGCCTGGAGTGAAGGCGGGAGGACAGATACGCAGTATTTT	CAWSEGGRTDTQYF
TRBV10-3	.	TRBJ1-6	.	TGTGCCATCAGTGAGACGAGGGGGGCACCCCTCCACTTT	CAISETRGAPLHF
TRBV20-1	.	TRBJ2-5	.	TGCACTGGCCAAGCCGCAGAGACCCAGTACTTC	CTGQAAETQYF
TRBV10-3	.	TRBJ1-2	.	TGTGCCATCACGGAAACTAACTATGGCTACACCTTC	CAITETNYGYTF
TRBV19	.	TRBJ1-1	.	TGTGCCAGTAAGGGTACGCAGGCTTTCTTT	CASKGTQAFF
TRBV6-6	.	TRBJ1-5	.	TGTGCCAGCAGCTCCCATCGAGGGAATCAGCCCCAGCATTTT	CASSSHRGNQPQHF
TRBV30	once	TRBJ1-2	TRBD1	TGTGCCGGGTTGGGACAGGGACGCTACACCTTC	CAGLGQGRYTF
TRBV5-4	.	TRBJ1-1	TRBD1	TGTGCCAGCAAACCCCAGGGGGCCTTACCGAACACTGAAGCTTTCTTT	CASKPQGALPNTEAFF
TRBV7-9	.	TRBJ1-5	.	TGTGCCAGCAGCTTACAGGAAAATCAGCCCCAGCATTTT	CASSLQENQPQHF
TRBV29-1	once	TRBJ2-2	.	TGCAGCGTGCCATGGGGCACCGGGGAGCTGTTTTTT	CSVPWGTGELFF
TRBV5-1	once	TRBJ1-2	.	TGCGCCAGCAGCCGTGGGACTCCTAACTATGGCTACACCTTC	CASSRGTPNYGYTF
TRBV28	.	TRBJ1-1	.	TGTGCCAGCAGTCTAACCCCCCCCGGGGCTGAAGCTTTCTTT	CASSLTPPGAEAFF
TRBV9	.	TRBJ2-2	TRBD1	TGTGCCAGCAGCGCCTACAGGGGCGCCCAACGCCGATCAGCGAACACCGGGGAGCTGTTTTTT	CASSAYRGAQRRSANTGELFF
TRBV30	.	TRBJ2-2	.	TGTGCCTGGAGTGTAGACAGCACCGGGGAGCTGTTTTTT	CAWSVDSTGELFF
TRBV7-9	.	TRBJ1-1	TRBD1	TGTGCCAGCAGCCAAGGACAGGGGGGGTACTCTGAAGCTTTCTTT	CASSQGQGGYSEAFF
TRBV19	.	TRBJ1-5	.	TGTGCCAGTACCCCCCACCGTGGCAATCAGCCCCAGCATTTT	CASTPHRGNQPQHF
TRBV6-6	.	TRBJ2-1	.	TGTGCCAGCAGCCAGGACAGTGGTGAGCAGTTCTTC	CASSQDSGEQFF
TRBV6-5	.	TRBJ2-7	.	TGTGCCAGCAGTTACTCGACCGTGGGGACCCGCGAGCAGTACTTC	CASSYSTVGTREQYF
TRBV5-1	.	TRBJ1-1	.	TGCGCCAGCAGCCCTGCCCGTCTCAGTAACACTGAAGCTTTCTTT	CASSPARLSNTEAFF
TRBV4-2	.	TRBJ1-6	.	TGTGCCAGCAGCCAAGACTTGGGCAGGGATTCACCCCTCCACTTT	CASSQDLGRDSPLHF
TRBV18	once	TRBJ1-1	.	TGTGCCAGCTCACTTCGACAGCCAGGCACTGAAGCTTTCTTT	CASSLRQPGTEAFF
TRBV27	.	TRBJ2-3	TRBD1	TGTGCCAGCAGCTACGACAGGGTGGGGGATACGCAGTATTTT	CASSYDRVGDTQYF
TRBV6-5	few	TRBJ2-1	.	TGTGCCAGCAGTTACTCAAGGGGGGCGCGTAATGAGCAGTTCTTC	CASSYSRGARNEQFF
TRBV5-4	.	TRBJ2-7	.	TGTGCCAGCAGCTTGGGAGGAGGCGAGGGCTCGTACGAGCAGTACTTC	CASSLGGGEGSYEQYF
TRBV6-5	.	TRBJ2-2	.	TGTGCCAGCAGTCCCAGTGGCTCTGGGGAGCTGTTTTTT	CASSPSGSGELFF
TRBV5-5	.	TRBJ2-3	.	TGTGCCAGCAGCTTGGCCGCAGGGCTCGACACAGATACGCAGTATTTT	CASSLAAGLDTDTQYF
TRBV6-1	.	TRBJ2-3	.	TGTGCCAGCAGTGGGACGGAGACCTCTCGCACAGATACGCAGTATTTT	CASSGTETSRTDTQYF